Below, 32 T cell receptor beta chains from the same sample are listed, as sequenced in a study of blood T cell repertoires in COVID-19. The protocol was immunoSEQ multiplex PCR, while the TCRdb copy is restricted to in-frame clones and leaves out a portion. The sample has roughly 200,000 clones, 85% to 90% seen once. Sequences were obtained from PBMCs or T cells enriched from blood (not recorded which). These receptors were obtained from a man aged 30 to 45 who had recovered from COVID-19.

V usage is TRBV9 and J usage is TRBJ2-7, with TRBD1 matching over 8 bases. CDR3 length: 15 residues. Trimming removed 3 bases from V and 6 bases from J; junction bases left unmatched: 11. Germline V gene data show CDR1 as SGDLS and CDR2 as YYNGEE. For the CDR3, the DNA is TGTGCCAGCAGCGCCTCCGGGACAGGTCTGTCCGAGCAGTACTTC. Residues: CASSASGTGLSEQYF.

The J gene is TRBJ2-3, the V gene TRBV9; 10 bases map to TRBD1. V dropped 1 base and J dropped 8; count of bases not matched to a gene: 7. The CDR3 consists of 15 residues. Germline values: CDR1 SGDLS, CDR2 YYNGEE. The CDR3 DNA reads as TGTGCCAGCAGCGTACCCGACAGGGGGCGAGGTACGCAGTATTTT. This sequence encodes CASSVPDRGRGTQYF.

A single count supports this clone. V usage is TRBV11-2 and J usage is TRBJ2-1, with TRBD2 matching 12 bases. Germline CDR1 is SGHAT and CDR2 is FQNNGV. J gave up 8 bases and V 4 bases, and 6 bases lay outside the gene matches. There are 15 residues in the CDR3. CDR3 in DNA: TGTGCCAGCAGCTCTAGCGGGAGGGGTTCTGATGAGCAGTTCTTC. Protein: CASSSSGRGSDEQFF.

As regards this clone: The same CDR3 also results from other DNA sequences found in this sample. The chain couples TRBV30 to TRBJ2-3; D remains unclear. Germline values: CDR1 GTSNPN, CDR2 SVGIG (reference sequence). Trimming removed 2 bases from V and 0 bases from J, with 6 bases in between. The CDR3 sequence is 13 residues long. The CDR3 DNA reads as TGTGCCTGGAGTCGTGGCAGCACAGATACGCAGTATTTT. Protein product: CAWSRGSTDTQYF.

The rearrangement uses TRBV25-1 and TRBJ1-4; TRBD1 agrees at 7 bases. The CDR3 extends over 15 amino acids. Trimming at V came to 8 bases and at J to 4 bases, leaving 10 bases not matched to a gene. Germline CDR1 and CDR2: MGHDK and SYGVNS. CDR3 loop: CASGAPGQLNEKLFF. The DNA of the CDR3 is TGTGCCAGCGGAGCACCGGGACAGCTTAATGAAAAACTGTTTTTT.

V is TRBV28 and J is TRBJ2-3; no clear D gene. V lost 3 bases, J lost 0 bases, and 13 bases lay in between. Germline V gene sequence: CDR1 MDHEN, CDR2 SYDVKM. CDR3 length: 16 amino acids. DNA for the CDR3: TGTGCCAGCAGTTTTGGGCTCCCGTTTAGCACAGATACGCAGTATTTT. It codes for CASSFGLPFSTDTQYF.

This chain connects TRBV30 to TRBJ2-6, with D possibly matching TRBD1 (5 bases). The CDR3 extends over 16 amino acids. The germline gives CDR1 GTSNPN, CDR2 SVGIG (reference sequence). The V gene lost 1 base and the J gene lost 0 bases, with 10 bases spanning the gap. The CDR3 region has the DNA TGTGCCTGGAGTGGCGTCCAGGGCTCTGGGGCCAACGTCCTGACTTTC. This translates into CAWSGVQGSGANVLTF.

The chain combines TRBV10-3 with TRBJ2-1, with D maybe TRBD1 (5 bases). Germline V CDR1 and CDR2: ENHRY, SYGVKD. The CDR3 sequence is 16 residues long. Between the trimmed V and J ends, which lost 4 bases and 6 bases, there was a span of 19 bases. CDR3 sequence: CAISASIGVSRNEQFF. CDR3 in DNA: TGTGCCATCAGTGCCTCGATAGGGGTATCTCGCAATGAGCAGTTCTTC.

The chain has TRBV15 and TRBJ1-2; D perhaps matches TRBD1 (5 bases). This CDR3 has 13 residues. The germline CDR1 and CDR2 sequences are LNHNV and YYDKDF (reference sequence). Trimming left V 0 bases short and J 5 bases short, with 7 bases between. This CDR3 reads CATSRDRAYGYTF. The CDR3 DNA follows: TGTGCCACCAGCAGAGACAGGGCTTATGGCTACACCTTC.

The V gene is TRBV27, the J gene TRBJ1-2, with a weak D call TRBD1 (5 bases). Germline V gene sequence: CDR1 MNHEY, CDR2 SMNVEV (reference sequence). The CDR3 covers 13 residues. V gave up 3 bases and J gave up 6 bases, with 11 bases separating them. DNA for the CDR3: TGTGCCAGCAGTTTTCAGGGCGGGGATGGCTACACCTTC. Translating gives CASSFQGGDGYTF.

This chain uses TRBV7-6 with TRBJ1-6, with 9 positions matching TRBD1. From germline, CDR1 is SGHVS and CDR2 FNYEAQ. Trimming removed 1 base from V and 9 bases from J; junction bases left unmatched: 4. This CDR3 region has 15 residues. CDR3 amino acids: CASSLEGQGTSPLHF. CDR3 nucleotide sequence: TGTGCCAGCAGCTTAGAGGGACAGGGAACTTCACCCCTCCACTTT. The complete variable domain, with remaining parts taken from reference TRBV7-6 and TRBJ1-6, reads GAGVSQSPRYKVTKRGQDVALRCDPISGHVSLYWYRQALGQGPEFLTYFNYEAQQDKSGLPNDRFSAERPEGSISTLTIQRTEQRDSAMYRCASSLEGQGTSPLHFGNGTRLTVT.

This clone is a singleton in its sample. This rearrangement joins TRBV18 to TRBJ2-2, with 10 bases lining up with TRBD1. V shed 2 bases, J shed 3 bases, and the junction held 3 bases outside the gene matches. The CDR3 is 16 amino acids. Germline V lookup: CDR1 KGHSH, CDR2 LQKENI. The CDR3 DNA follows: TGTGCCAGCTCACCAGGGACAGGGGCCCACACCGGGGAGCTGTTTTTT. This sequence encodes CASSPGTGAHTGELFF.

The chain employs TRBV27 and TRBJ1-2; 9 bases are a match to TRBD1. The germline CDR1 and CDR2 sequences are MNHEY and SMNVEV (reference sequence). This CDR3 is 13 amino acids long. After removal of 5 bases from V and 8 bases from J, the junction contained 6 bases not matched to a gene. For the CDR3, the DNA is TGTGCCAGCAGTAATAGGACAGGGGTCGGCTACACCTTC. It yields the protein CASSNRTGVGYTF.

The CDR3 sequence is CATRGGYNEQFF. CDR3 in DNA: TGTGCCACCAGGGGGGGGTACAATGAGCAGTTCTTC. The J gene is TRBJ2-1, the V gene TRBV24-1; 7 bases agree with TRBD2. The germline V gene encodes CDR1 KGHDR and CDR2 SFDVKD. V was clipped by 7 bases and J by 4 bases; unmatched bases: 0. The CDR3 runs 12 residues.

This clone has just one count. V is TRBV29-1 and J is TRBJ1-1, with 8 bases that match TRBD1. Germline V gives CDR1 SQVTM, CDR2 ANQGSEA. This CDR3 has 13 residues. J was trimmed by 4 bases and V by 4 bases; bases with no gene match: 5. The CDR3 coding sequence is TGCAGCGTTGCCAGGGGGCGAACCACTGAAGCTTTCTTT. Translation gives CSVARGRTTEAFF.

The CDR3 here is CASSSFHRQGGSYNEQFF. In nucleotides, the CDR3 is TGTGCCAGCAGTTCATTTCATCGACAGGGAGGATCCTACAATGAGCAGTTCTTC. The V gene is TRBV28, the J gene TRBJ2-1; D is possibly TRBD1 (7 bases). Trimming removed 4 bases from V and 1 base from J, with 20 bases in between. Looked up from germline, CDR1 is MDHEN and CDR2 is SYDVKM. This CDR3 spans 18 amino acids.

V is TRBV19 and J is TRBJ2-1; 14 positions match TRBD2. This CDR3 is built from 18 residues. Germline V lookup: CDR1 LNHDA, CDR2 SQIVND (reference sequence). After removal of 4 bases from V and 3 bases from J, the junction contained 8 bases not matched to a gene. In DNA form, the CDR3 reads TGTGCCAGTAGTACTCCCGGGACTAGCGGGAGACACTACAATGAGCAGTTCTTC. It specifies CASSTPGTSGRHYNEQFF.

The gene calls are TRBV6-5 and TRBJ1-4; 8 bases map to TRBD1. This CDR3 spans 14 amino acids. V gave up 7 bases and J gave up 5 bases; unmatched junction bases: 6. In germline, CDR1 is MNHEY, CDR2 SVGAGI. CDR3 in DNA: TGTGCCAGCACAAGGGACAGGTCGAATGAAAAACTGTTTTTT. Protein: CASTRDRSNEKLFF.

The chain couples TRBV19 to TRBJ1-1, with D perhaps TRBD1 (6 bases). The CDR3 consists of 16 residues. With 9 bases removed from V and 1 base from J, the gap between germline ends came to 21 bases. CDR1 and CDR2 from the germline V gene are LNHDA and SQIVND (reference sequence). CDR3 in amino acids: CASFPPGVGRNTEAFF. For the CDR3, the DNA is TGTGCCAGCTTCCCGCCAGGGGTGGGGAGGAACACTGAAGCTTTCTTT.

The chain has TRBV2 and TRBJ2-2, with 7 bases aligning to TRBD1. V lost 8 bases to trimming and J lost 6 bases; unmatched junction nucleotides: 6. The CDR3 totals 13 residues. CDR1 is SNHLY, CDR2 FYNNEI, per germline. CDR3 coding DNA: TGTGCCAGCGTACAGGGGTGGCCCGGGGAGCTGTTTTTT. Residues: CASVQGWPGELFF.

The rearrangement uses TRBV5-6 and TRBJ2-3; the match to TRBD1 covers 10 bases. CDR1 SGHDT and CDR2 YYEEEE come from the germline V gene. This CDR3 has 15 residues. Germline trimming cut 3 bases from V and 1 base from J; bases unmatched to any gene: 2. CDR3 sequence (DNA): TGTGCCAGCAGCTACGGGACAGGGGGCACAGATACGCAGTATTTT. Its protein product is CASSYGTGGTDTQYF. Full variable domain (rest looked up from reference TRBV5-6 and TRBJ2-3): DAGVTQSPTHLIKTRGQQVTLRCSPKSGHDTVSWYQQALGQGPQFIFQYYEEEERQRGNFPDRFSGHQFPNYSSELNVNALLLGDSALYLCASSYGTGGTDTQYFGPGTRLTVL.

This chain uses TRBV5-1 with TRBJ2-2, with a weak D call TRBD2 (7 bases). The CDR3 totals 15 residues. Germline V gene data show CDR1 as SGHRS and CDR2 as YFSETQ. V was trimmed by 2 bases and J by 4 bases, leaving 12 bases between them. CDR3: CASSFGGPGTGELFF. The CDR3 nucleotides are TGCGCCAGCAGCTTCGGGGGGCCGGGCACCGGGGAGCTGTTTTTT.

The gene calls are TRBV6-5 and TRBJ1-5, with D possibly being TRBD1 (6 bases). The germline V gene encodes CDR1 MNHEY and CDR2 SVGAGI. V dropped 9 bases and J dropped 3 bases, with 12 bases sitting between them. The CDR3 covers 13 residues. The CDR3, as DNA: TGTGCCAGTGGCTGGACAGCCAATCAGCCCCAGCATTTT. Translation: CASGWTANQPQHF.

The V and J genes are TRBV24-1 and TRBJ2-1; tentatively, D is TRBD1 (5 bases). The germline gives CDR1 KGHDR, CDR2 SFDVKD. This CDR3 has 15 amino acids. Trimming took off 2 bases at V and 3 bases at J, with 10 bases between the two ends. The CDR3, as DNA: TGTGCCACCAGTGATTCGTGGGGCAGCTACAATGAGCAGTTCTTC. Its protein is CATSDSWGSYNEQFF.

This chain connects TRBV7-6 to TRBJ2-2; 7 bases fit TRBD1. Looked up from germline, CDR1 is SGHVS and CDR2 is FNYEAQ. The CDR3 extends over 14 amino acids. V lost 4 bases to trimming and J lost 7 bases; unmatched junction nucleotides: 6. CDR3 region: CASSSQGGHGELFF. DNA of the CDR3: TGTGCCAGCAGCTCTCAAGGGGGCCACGGGGAGCTGTTTTTT.

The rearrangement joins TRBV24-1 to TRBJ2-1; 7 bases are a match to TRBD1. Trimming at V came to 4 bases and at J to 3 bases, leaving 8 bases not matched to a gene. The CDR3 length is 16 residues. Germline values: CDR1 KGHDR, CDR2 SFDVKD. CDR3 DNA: TGTGCCACCAGTGACTATGACAGGGAGAGCTACAATGAGCAGTTCTTC. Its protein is CATSDYDRESYNEQFF.

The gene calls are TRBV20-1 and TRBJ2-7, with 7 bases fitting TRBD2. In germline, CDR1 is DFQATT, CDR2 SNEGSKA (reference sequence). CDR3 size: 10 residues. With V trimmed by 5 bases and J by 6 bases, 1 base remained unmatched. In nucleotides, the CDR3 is TGCAGTGCTGGGGGGGTCGAGCAGTACTTC. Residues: CSAGGVEQYF.

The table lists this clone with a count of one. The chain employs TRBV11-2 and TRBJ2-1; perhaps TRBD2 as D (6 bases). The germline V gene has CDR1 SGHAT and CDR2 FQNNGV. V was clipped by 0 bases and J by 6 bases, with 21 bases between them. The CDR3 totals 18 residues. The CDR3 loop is CASSLEEEGWIRSNEQFF. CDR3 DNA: TGTGCCAGCAGCTTAGAGGAGGAGGGGTGGATTAGAAGCAATGAGCAGTTCTTC.

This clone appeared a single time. CDR3 coding DNA: TGTGCCAGCAGCTCCCTGCCACTAGGGTCCGGGGAGCTGTTTTTT. Translating gives CASSSLPLGSGELFF. The gene calls are TRBV27 and TRBJ2-2; D is perhaps TRBD2 (5 bases). V dropped 6 bases and J dropped 6 bases, with 17 bases sitting between them. The CDR3 totals 15 residues. CDR1 and CDR2 from the germline V gene are MNHEY and SMNVEV (reference sequence).

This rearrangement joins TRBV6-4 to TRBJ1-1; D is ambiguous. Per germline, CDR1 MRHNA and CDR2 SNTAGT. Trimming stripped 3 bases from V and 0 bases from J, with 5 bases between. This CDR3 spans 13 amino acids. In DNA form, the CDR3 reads TGTGCCAGCAGTGAGGCAGTGAACACTGAAGCTTTCTTT. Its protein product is CASSEAVNTEAFF.

CDR3 nucleotide sequence: TGTGCCAGCAGTTCCCGACAGGGTCTCTACGAGCAGTACTTC. Amino acid sequence: CASSSRQGLYEQYF. The chain links TRBV28 to TRBJ2-7; TRBD1 agrees at 7 bases. The V gene's germline CDR1 is MDHEN and CDR2 SYDVKM. J gave up 3 bases and V 4 bases, and 6 bases lay outside the gene matches. CDR3 size: 14 residues.

CDR3 residues: CASSPPDTQGYYGYTF. The CDR3 DNA sequence: TGTGCCAGCAGTCCACCTGACACACAGGGCTACTATGGCTACACCTTC. The gene calls are TRBV28 and TRBJ1-2; TRBD1 is a possible D gene (6 bases). Germline CDR1 MDHEN, CDR2 SYDVKM. The CDR3 length is 16 residues. The ends were cut back, 5 bases at V and 3 bases at J, with 19 bases in the middle.